The entry below describes one TCR beta chain. Some clones are missing from TCRdb's copy, which holds only in-frame ones; the method was immunoSEQ multiplex PCR. The data contain 300,000 to 400,000 clones, roughly nine tenths of them seen just once; the ten biggest clones take up 2.5% to 3%. The sample comes from a study of blood T cell repertoires in COVID-19. The sample was peripheral blood. The sequence was collected from a woman aged 30 to 39 with COVID-19, enrolled during active disease.

The CDR3 nucleotides are TGTGCCAGCAGCCTCCTCTCCTCTGGAAACACCATATATTTT. Its protein product is CASSLLSSGNTIYF. The chain employs TRBV6-5 and TRBJ1-3; D ambiguous. V was cut by 6 bases and J by 0 bases, with 9 bases left in between. The germline V gene encodes CDR1 MNHEY and CDR2 SVGAGI. This CDR3 region has 14 residues.